This TCR beta chain comes out of a study of vaccination effects on CD4 cells after COVID-19. Method: immunoSEQ multiplex PCR; TCRdb's copy keeps in-frame clones and lacks some. This sample has roughly 40,000 clones, with 65% to 75% found just once. At the end of 10 days of culture, CD4+ T cells were isolated. The participants, recipients of two vaccine doses, got either BNT162b2 or mRNA-1273. With regard to this clone: Its matching antigen is unknown.

This CDR3 is built from 13 residues. The germline V gene has CDR1 GTSNPN and CDR2 SVGIG (reference sequence). V was trimmed by 3 bases and J by 7 bases, leaving 13 bases between them. The V call is TRBV30, the J call TRBJ1-5, with a weak D call TRBD1 (6 bases). The sequencing here drew on CD4+ T cells from PBMCs cultured without peptide, taken after COVID-19 vaccination. This TCR derives from a human donor who received a COVID-19 vaccine. CDR3: CAWSGQTEQPQHF. The CDR3 DNA is TGTGCCTGGAGCGGACAGACAGAACAGCCCCAGCATTTT.